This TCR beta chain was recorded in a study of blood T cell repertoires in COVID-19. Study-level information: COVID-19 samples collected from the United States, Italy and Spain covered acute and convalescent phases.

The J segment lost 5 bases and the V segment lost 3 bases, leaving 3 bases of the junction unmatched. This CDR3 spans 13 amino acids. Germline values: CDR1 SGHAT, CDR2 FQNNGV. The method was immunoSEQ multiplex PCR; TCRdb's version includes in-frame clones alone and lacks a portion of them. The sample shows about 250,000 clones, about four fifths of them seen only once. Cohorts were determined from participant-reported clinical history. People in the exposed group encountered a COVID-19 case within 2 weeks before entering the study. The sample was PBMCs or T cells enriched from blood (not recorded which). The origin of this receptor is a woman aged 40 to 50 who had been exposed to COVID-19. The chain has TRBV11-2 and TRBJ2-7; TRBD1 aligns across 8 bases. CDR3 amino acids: CASSFAGQDEQYF. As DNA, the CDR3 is TGTGCCAGCAGCTTCGCGGGACAGGACGAGCAGTACTTC. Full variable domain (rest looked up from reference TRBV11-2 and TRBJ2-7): EAGVAQSPRYKIIEKRQSVAFWCNPISGHATLYWYQQILGQGPKLLIQFQNNGVVDDSQLPKDRFSAERLKGVDSTLKIQPAKLEDSAVYLCASSFAGQDEQYFGPGTRLTVT.